This T cell receptor beta chain was sequenced for a study of cytomegalovirus exposure and HLA in healthy donors. Study-level results: The classifier reportedly diagnosed cytomegalovirus status with high specificity and sensitivity. TCR sequences were mostly rare, though some public TCRs occurred in many donors.

The sample holds a few counts of this clone. Antigen: not known. From germline, CDR1 is SGHNT and CDR2 YYREEE (reference sequence). The CDR3 contains 15 residues. The junction had 9 bases not matched to a gene; V was cut back by 3 bases and J by 5 bases. Primers for the PCR totalled 60 Vbeta and 13 Jbeta. This table comes from immunoSEQ multiplex PCR, and its TCRdb copy is limited to in-frame clones, with some not included. This sample carries 200,000 or so clones, approximately 80% of them seen once, and the ten largest clones take more than 0.6%. The V and J genes are TRBV5-4 and TRBJ2-7, with 9 bases fitting TRBD1. The sequence derives from a boy aged 2-15 years in good health and CMV-seronegative. Sequenced material: PBMCs. The CDR3 protein is CASSSYRDRDNEQYF. For the CDR3, the DNA is TGTGCCAGCAGCTCCTACCGGGACAGGGACAACGAGCAGTACTTC.